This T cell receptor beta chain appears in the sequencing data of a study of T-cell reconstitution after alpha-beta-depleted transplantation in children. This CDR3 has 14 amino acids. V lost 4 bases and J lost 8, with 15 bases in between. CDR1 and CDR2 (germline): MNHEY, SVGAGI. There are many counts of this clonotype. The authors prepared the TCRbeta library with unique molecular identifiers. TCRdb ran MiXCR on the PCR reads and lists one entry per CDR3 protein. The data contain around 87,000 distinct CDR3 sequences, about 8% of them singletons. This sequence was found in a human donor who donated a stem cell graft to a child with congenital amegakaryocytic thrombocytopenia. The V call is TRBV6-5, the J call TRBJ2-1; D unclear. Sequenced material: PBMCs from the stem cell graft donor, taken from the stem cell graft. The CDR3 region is CASSFDGVRDEQFF. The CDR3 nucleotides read TGTGCCAGCAGTTTCGACGGCGTTCGCGATGAGCAGTTCTTC.